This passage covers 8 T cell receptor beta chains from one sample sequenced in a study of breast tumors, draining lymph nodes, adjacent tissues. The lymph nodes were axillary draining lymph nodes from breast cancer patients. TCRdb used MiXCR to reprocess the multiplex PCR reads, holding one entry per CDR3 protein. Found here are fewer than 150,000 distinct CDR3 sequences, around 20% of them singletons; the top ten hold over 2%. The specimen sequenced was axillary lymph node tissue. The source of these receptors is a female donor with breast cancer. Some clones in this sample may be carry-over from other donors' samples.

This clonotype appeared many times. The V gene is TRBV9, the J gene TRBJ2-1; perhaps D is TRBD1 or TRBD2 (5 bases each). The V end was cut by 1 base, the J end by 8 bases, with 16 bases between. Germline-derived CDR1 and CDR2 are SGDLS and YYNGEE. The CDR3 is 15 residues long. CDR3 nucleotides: TGTGCCAGCAGCGTACAGGGATCCCCGAGGGATGAGCAGTTCTTC. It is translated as CASSVQGSPRDEQFF.

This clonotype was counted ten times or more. The CDR3 DNA is TGCGCCAGCAGCCAATGGAACGGGGCGCGCTATGGCTACACCTTC. It translates to CASSQWNGARYGYTF. The chain combines TRBV4-1 with TRBJ1-2; possibly TRBD1 for D (5 bases). Germline-derived CDR1 and CDR2 are MGHRA and YSYEKL. The CDR3 sequence is 15 residues long. V lost 2 bases, J lost 4 bases, and 14 bases lay in between.

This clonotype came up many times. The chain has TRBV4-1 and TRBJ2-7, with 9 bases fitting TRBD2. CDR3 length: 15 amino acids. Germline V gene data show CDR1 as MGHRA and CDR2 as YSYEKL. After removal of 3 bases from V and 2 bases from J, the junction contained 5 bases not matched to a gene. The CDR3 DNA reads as TGCGCCAGCAGCCAGTCTAGCGGGATGCCCTACGAGCAGTACTTC. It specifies CASSQSSGMPYEQYF.

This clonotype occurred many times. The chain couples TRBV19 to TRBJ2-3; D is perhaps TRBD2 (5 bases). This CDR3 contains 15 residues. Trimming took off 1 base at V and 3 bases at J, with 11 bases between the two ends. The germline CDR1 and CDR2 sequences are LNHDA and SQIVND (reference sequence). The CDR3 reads CASSIGGGGTDTQYF. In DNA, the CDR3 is TGTGCCAGTAGTATAGGAGGAGGAGGAACAGATACGCAGTATTTT.

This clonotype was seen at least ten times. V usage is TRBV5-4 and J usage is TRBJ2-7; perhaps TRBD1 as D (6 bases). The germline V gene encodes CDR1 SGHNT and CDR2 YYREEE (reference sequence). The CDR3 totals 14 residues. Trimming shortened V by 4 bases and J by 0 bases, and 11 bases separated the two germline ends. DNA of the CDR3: TGTGCCAGCAGCGAACACAGGGCCTCCTACGAGCAGTACTTC. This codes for CASSEHRASYEQYF.

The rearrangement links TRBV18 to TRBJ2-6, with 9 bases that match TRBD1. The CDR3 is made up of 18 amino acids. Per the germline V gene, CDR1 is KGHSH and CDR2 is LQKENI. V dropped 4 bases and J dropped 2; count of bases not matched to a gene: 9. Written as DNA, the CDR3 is TGTGCCAGCTCACTCAGGATACAGGGGGCGACTGGGGCCAACGTCCTGACTTTC. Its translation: CASSLRIQGATGANVLTF. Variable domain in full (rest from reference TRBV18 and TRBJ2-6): NAGVMQNPRHLVRRRGQEARLRCSPMKGHSHVYWYRQLPEEGLKFMVYLQKENIIDESGMPKERFSAEFPKEGPSILRIQQVVRGDSAAYFCASSLRIQGATGANVLTFGAGSRLTVL.

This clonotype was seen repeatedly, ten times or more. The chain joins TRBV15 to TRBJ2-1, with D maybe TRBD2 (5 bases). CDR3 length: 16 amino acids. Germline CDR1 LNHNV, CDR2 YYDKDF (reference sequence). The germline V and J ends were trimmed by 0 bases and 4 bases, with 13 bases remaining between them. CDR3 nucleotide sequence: TGTGCCACCAGCAGAGAGCGGGCAGGCCCTTACAATGAGCAGTTCTTC. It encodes CATSRERAGPYNEQFF. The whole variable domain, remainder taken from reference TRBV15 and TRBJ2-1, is DAMVIQNPRYQVTQFGKPVTLSCSQTLNHNVMYWYQQKSSQAPKLLFHYYDKDFNNEADTPDNFQSRRPNTSFCFLDIRSPGLGDTAMYLCATSRERAGPYNEQFFGPGTRLTVL.

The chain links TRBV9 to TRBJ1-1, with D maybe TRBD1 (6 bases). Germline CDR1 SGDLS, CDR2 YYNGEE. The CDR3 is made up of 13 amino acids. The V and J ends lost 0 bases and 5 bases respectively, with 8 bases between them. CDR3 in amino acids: CASSVDTGTEAFF. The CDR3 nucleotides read TGTGCCAGCAGCGTAGATACAGGGACTGAAGCTTTCTTT.